These 16 T cell receptor beta chains share one sample of origin, sequenced in a study of shared clonotypes between healthy human individuals. Repertoires were generated with immunoSEQ multiplex PCR, while TCRdb's copy carries only in-frame clones and drops some. The table shows 2 million to 2.5 million clones, with almost 96% occurring only once. Sequenced: naive CD4+ T cells sorted from blood. The subset here: CD45RA+ positively selected. These receptor sequences come from a man younger than 35 in good health.

The table lists this clone with a few counts. The chain combines TRBV6-5 with TRBJ1-2, with unresolved D. V lost 4 bases to trimming and J lost 4 bases, with 10 bases between them. The CDR3 is made up of 13 amino acids. CDR1 MNHEY and CDR2 SVGAGI come from the germline V gene. CDR3 in amino acids: CASSSQTPYGYTF. CDR3 nucleotides: TGTGCCAGCAGTTCCCAGACCCCCTATGGCTACACCTTC.

The chain has TRBV6-6 and TRBJ1-2; a possible D gene is TRBD1 (6 bases). This CDR3 has 15 amino acids. The ends were cut back, 5 bases at V and 0 bases at J, with 13 bases in the middle. Germline V gives CDR1 MNHNY, CDR2 SVGAGI (reference sequence). The CDR3 DNA follows: TGTGCCAGCAGTACAGGACAGCTAACTAACTATGGCTACACCTTC. It translates to CASSTGQLTNYGYTF.

Notes on this clone: The same CDR3 also results from other DNA sequences found in this sample. The chain joins TRBV11-2 to TRBJ1-2, with no clear D. Germline assignment: CDR1 SGHAT and CDR2 FQNNGV. V was clipped by 5 bases and J by 2 bases, with 12 bases between them. This CDR3 region has 14 residues. Written as DNA, the CDR3 is TGTGCCAGCAGCCTCTCGACCGGAAACTATGGCTACACCTTC. Residues: CASSLSTGNYGYTF. The whole variable domain, filled in from reference TRBV11-2 and TRBJ1-2, reads EAGVAQSPRYKIIEKRQSVAFWCNPISGHATLYWYQQILGQGPKLLIQFQNNGVVDDSQLPKDRFSAERLKGVDSTLKIQPAKLEDSAVYLCASSLSTGNYGYTFGSGTRLTVV.

The chain is built from TRBV10-3 and TRBJ1-6, with a tentative D call TRBD1 (5 bases). With 0 bases removed from V and 12 bases from J, the gap between germline ends came to 12 bases. The CDR3 length is 14 residues. Germline loops: CDR1 ENHRY, CDR2 SYGVKD. The CDR3 nucleotides read TGTGCCATCAGTGAGTCCCCAGGGATTGGACCCCTCCACTTT. This gives the protein CAISESPGIGPLHF.

The chain combines TRBV15 with TRBJ1-6, with D unresolved. The germline V gene encodes CDR1 LNHNV and CDR2 YYDKDF (reference sequence). This CDR3 has 14 residues. The V end was cut by 0 bases, the J end by 7 bases, with 7 bases between. CDR3 nucleotide sequence: TGTGCCACCAGCAGAGATCAGGAGAATTCACCCCTCCACTTT. It yields the protein CATSRDQENSPLHF.

This clone was detected once. The chain couples TRBV19 to TRBJ2-7; 9 bases line up with TRBD1. Germline V lookup: CDR1 LNHDA, CDR2 SQIVND (reference sequence). J gave up 2 bases and V 4 bases, and 3 bases lay outside the gene matches. This CDR3 is 14 amino acids long. CDR3 region: CASSKGQGTYEQYF. CDR3 in DNA: TGTGCCAGTAGTAAGGGACAGGGCACCTACGAGCAGTACTTC. The full variable domain, completed using reference TRBV19 and TRBJ2-7, is DGGITQSPKYLFRKEGQNVTLSCEQNLNHDAMYWYRQDPGQGLRLIYYSQIVNDFQKGDIAEGYSVSREKKESFPLTVTSAQKNPTAFYLCASSKGQGTYEQYFGPGTRLTVT.

The chain is built from TRBV7-9 and TRBJ1-2; D possibly corresponds to TRBD1 (5 bases). The germline gives CDR1 SEHNR, CDR2 FQNEAQ (reference sequence). V was shortened by 5 bases and J by 4 bases, with 14 bases between the two germline ends. This CDR3 has 14 amino acids. CDR3 bases: TGTGCCAGCAGCCCGACCGACAGCATCTATGGCTACACCTTC. Amino acid sequence: CASSPTDSIYGYTF.

The V and J genes are TRBV7-8 and TRBJ1-6; D possibly corresponds to TRBD1 (5 bases). V lost 1 base and J 5 bases, leaving 6 bases between the germline ends. The length of the CDR3 is 14 residues. Germline V gene data show CDR1 as SGHVS and CDR2 as FQNEAQ. The CDR3, as DNA: TGTGCCAGCAGCTTAGTACAGGATAATTCACCCCTCCACTTT. Its protein is CASSLVQDNSPLHF. The entire variable domain, with the rest obtained from reference TRBV7-8 and TRBJ1-6, is as follows: GAGVSQSPRYKVAKRGQDVALRCDPISGHVSLFWYQQALGQGPEFLTYFQNEAQLDKSGLPSDRFFAERPEGSVSTLKIQRTQQEDSAVYLCASSLVQDNSPLHFGNGTRLTVT.

The rearrangement links TRBV11-2 to TRBJ2-5, with D perhaps given as TRBD1 or TRBD2 (6 bases each). CDR1 is SGHAT, CDR2 FQNNGV, per germline. This CDR3 has 15 residues. V shed 4 bases and J shed 2 bases, with 14 bases lying between them. The CDR3 reads CASSSVGGPQETQYF. The DNA for the CDR3 is TGTGCCAGCAGCTCTGTTGGGGGGCCGCAAGAGACCCAGTACTTC.

The chain has TRBV12-5 and TRBJ1-1; D possibly corresponds to TRBD1 (5 bases). The CDR3 is made up of 15 amino acids. V was trimmed by 0 bases and J by 7 bases, leaving 15 bases between them. Germline loops: CDR1 LGHNT, CDR2 FRNRAP. In nucleotides, the CDR3 is TGTGCTAGTGGTTTGGTAAGCGGGGGATACCGTGAAGCTTTCTTT. It yields the protein CASGLVSGGYREAFF.

This clone appeared a single time. The V gene is TRBV28, the J gene TRBJ1-2; 12 nucleotides match TRBD1. CDR3 size: 15 residues. Germline CDR1 and CDR2: MDHEN and SYDVKM. V lost 4 bases to trimming and J lost 8 bases; unmatched junction nucleotides: 8. For the CDR3, the DNA is TGTGCCAGCAGTTCCCCTGGGACAGGGGGCTGGGGCTACACCTTC. It specifies CASSSPGTGGWGYTF.

The chain links TRBV19 to TRBJ2-7; D is unclear. Trimming shortened V by 7 bases and J by 1 base, and 8 bases separated the two germline ends. This CDR3 has 12 residues. Germline V lookup: CDR1 LNHDA, CDR2 SQIVND (reference sequence). The CDR3 coding sequence is TGTGCCAGTATAAAGGGATCCTACGAGCAGTACTTC. Translating gives CASIKGSYEQYF.

With regard to this clone: The identical CDR3 is also encoded by other nucleotide sequences in the sample. V usage is TRBV10-1 and J usage is TRBJ1-2, with 10 bases fitting TRBD1. There are 13 residues in the CDR3. The V gene end was trimmed by 2 bases and the J gene end by 6 bases; junction bases not matched to a gene: 0. CDR1 WNHNN and CDR2 SYGVQD come from the germline V gene (reference sequence). CDR3 sequence (DNA): TGCGCCAGCAGTGAGGGGACAGGGGATGGCTACACCTTC. Translated: CASSEGTGDGYTF.

V usage is TRBV2 and J usage is TRBJ1-1; D unclear. The CDR3 loop spans 14 amino acids. Germline V gene sequence: CDR1 SNHLY, CDR2 FYNNEI. Trimming took off 0 bases at V and 1 base at J, with 6 bases between the two ends. DNA for the CDR3: TGTGCCAGCAGTGAAGCTATGGGGAACACTGAAGCTTTCTTT. This translates into CASSEAMGNTEAFF.

The gene calls are TRBV18 and TRBJ2-2; tentatively, D is TRBD1 (6 bases). Trimming removed 1 base at V and 3 bases at J, with 12 bases between. CDR1 is KGHSH and CDR2 is LQKENI in the germline V gene. This CDR3 is 16 amino acids long. The CDR3 DNA sequence: TGTGCCAGCTCACCACGTTGGGGGCCGGACACCGGGGAGCTGTTTTTT. Translated, it gives CASSPRWGPDTGELFF.

This chain connects TRBV5-8 to TRBJ2-1; D is undetermined. The CDR3 has 14 amino acids. Germline CDR1 is SGHTS and CDR2 is YDEGEE. Trimming cost V 0 bases and J 6 bases, with 10 bases left between them. This CDR3 is CASSLEARANEQFF. The CDR3 coding sequence is TGTGCCAGCAGCTTGGAGGCTAGGGCCAATGAGCAGTTCTTC.